One sample yielded the 22 T cell receptor beta chains listed below, sequenced in a study of T cell repertoires in cytomegalovirus infection. In TCRdb, the reads were re-called with MiXCR into one record per CDR3 protein. The sample includes approximately 250,000 distinct CDR3 sequences, 12% of them seen just once. The sequenced sample consisted of PBMCs. All receptors come from a human donor in good health (CMV status not recorded). Some clones in this sample may be carry-over from other donors' samples.

Comments on this clonotype: This could be a read error, since a much larger clone is one nucleotide away. CDR3 sequence (DNA): TGTTCCAGCAGTGGGGCGGCAGGCTATGCAGGGTGGTACGAGCAGTACTTC. The encoded protein is CSSSGAAGYAGWYEQYF. The chain has TRBV6-1 and TRBJ2-7, with D possibly being TRBD1 (5 bases). This CDR3 is built from 17 residues. Germline V gene lookup returns CDR1 MNHNS and CDR2 SASEGT.

This chain joins TRBV6-6 and TRBJ2-7; no clear D. The CDR3 length is 14 residues. V was pared by 2 bases and J by 6 bases, with 14 bases between. The germline CDR1 and CDR2 sequences are MNHNY and SVGAGI (reference sequence). CDR3: CASSYDTLLGEQYF. DNA of the CDR3: TGTGCCAGCAGTTACGACACCCTTTTAGGCGAGCAGTACTTC.

This clonotype was detected ten times or more. V usage is TRBV19 and J usage is TRBJ1-1; D is uncertain. The CDR3 spans 13 residues. Trimming took 5 bases from V and 3 from J, leaving 10 bases between them. The germline CDR1 and CDR2 sequences are LNHDA and SQIVND (reference sequence). DNA for the CDR3: TGTGCCAGTAGTCATCAGTCGGACACTGAAGCTTTCTTT. It yields the protein CASSHQSDTEAFF. The entire variable domain, with the rest obtained from reference TRBV19 and TRBJ1-1, is as follows: DGGITQSPKYLFRKEGQNVTLSCEQNLNHDAMYWYRQDPGQGLRLIYYSQIVNDFQKGDIAEGYSVSREKKESFPLTVTSAQKNPTAFYLCASSHQSDTEAFFGQGTRLTVV.

This clonotype was seen ten or more times. The DNA of the CDR3 is TGTGCCAGTTCCCCGGGAGGGGAAGCTTTCTTT. It specifies CASSPGGEAFF. This chain uses TRBV19 with TRBJ1-1, with D uncertain. This CDR3 spans 11 amino acids. V dropped 8 bases and J dropped 8 bases, with 12 bases sitting between them. Germline CDR1 and CDR2: LNHDA and SQIVND (reference sequence).

The sample holds many counts of this clonotype. The chain combines TRBV4-3 with TRBJ2-2; 7 positions agree with TRBD1. The germline V gene encodes CDR1 LGHNA and CDR2 YSLEER. The CDR3 spans 17 residues. Germline trimming cut 3 bases from V and 2 bases from J; bases unmatched to any gene: 9. CDR3 residues: CASSQRPGTDNTGELFF. The CDR3 DNA sequence: TGCGCCAGCAGCCAGAGGCCCGGGACAGACAACACCGGGGAGCTGTTTTTT.

In this sample, this clonotype turned up a few times. The genes are TRBV2 and TRBJ2-1; 7 nucleotides align to TRBD1. Trimming removed 6 bases from V and 8 bases from J; junction bases left unmatched: 4. Germline V gene lookup returns CDR1 SNHLY and CDR2 FYNNEI. The CDR3 has 12 amino acids. CDR3 sequence (DNA): TGTGCCAGCAGCGACAGGGTACATGAGCAGTTCTTC. It translates to CASSDRVHEQFF.

The chain is built from TRBV7-2 and TRBJ1-2, with TRBD1 as a possible D gene (5 bases). The CDR3 runs to 15 residues. Germline V CDR1 and CDR2: SGHTA, FQGNSA. V gave up 3 bases and J gave up 2 bases, with 13 bases separating them. This CDR3 reads CASSLGGAGNYGYTF. CDR3 nucleotides: TGTGCCAGCAGCTTGGGCGGGGCAGGAAACTATGGCTACACCTTC.

Note on this clonotype: A much larger clone is a single base away; this may be a read error. Lacking the conserved final phenylalanine or tryptophan, this CDR3 likely reflects a read error. The chain uses TRBV7-8 and TRBJ2-7, with a possible D match to TRBD2 (7 bases). This CDR3 contains 14 residues. Trimming took 8 bases from V and 4 from J, leaving 18 bases between them. Germline V lookup: CDR1 SGHVS, CDR2 FQNEAQ. CDR3 sequence (DNA): TGTGCCAGCCGGTCGTGGGAGGGGGATTACGAGCAGTACTCC. This encodes CASRSWEGDYEQYS.

Details on this clonotype: Since a much larger clone is just one base distant, this may be a read error. The V and J genes are TRBV28 and TRBJ2-3, with TRBD2 matching over 8 bases. Germline V gene data show CDR1 as MDHEN and CDR2 as SYDVKM. CDR3 size: 17 residues. DNA for the CDR3: TGTGCCAACAGTTTTTCCCAACGCGGGAGGCTTGGAGATACGCAGTATTTT. Amino acids: CANSFSQRGRLGDTQYF.

This clonotype was observed at least ten times. The chain has TRBV7-2 and TRBJ1-6; unclear D gene. The CDR3 totals 15 residues. Germline-derived CDR1 and CDR2 are SGHTA and FQGNSA. V was trimmed by 1 base and J by 10 bases, leaving 14 bases between them. CDR3 sequence (DNA): TGTGCCAGCAGCTTAGGACGGCGGATTCGGTCACCCCTCCACTTT. Translating gives CASSLGRRIRSPLHF.

The sample holds many counts of this clonotype. The chain recombines TRBV7-2 with TRBJ2-5; 13 bases are a match to TRBD2. The germline V gene encodes CDR1 SGHTA and CDR2 FQGNSA. The CDR3 is made up of 15 amino acids. Trimming removed 5 bases from V and 4 bases from J; junction bases left unmatched: 4. Written as DNA, the CDR3 is TGTGCCAGCAGCCCAAGGACTAGCGGGAGAGAGACCCAGTACTTC. It encodes CASSPRTSGRETQYF.

CDR3: CASMRTGGYEQYF. CDR3 sequence (DNA): TGTGCCAGTATGAGGACAGGGGGCTACGAGCAGTACTTC. This chain uses TRBV19 with TRBJ2-7; TRBD1 aligns across 10 bases. From germline, CDR1 is LNHDA and CDR2 SQIVND (reference sequence). The CDR3 sequence is 13 residues long. V trimming: 7 bases; J trimming: 3 bases; junction bases outside the gene matches: 3.

This chain uses TRBV19 with TRBJ1-1, with D unresolved. The CDR3 sequence is 12 residues long. Per the germline V gene, CDR1 is LNHDA and CDR2 is SQIVND (reference sequence). With 8 bases removed from V and 7 bases from J, the gap between germline ends came to 14 bases. CDR3 amino acids: CASSIEDREAFF. The DNA of the CDR3 is TGTGCCAGTTCTATAGAGGATCGTGAAGCTTTCTTT.

Ten or more counts support this clonotype. The chain uses TRBV15 and TRBJ1-1; 7 bases are a match to TRBD1. After removal of 4 bases from V and 5 bases from J, the junction contained 13 bases not matched to a gene. The CDR3 spans 16 residues. Looked up from germline, CDR1 is LNHNV and CDR2 is YYDKDF (reference sequence). CDR3 in amino acids: CATSIIPGGSSTEAFF. DNA for the CDR3: TGTGCCACCAGCATTATTCCAGGGGGTAGCAGTACTGAAGCTTTCTTT. The complete variable domain, with remaining parts taken from reference TRBV15 and TRBJ1-1, reads DAMVIQNPRYQVTQFGKPVTLSCSQTLNHNVMYWYQQKSSQAPKLLFHYYDKDFNNEADTPDNFQSRRPNTSFCFLDIRSPGLGDTAMYLCATSIIPGGSSTEAFFGQGTRLTVV.

This clonotype was counted only a few times. This chain links TRBV7-6 with TRBJ1-4, with D possibly being TRBD1 (6 bases). V lost 5 bases and J 8 bases, leaving 15 bases between the germline ends. The CDR3 contains 14 residues. Germline assignment: CDR1 SGHVS and CDR2 FNYEAQ. In nucleotides, the CDR3 is TGTGCCAGCAGCCAACAGGGAGGCGGAGAAAAACTGTTTTTT. Amino acids: CASSQQGGGEKLFF. The whole variable domain, remainder taken from reference TRBV7-6 and TRBJ1-4, is GAGVSQSPRYKVTKRGQDVALRCDPISGHVSLYWYRQALGQGPEFLTYFNYEAQQDKSGLPNDRFSAERPEGSISTLTIQRTEQRDSAMYRCASSQQGGGEKLFFGSGTQLSVL.

The chain couples TRBV20-1 to TRBJ1-6; the D gene is possibly TRBD1 (5 bases). This CDR3 has 18 amino acids. Germline V gene sequence: CDR1 DFQATT, CDR2 SNEGSKA (reference sequence). The V end lost 4 bases, the J end lost 5 bases, and 24 bases lay between the germline ends. In DNA form, the CDR3 reads TGCAGTGCTACGAAATACCCCGAAGGGACTGAGGATAATTCACCCCTCCACTTT. This gives the protein CSATKYPEGTEDNSPLHF.

The chain couples TRBV14 to TRBJ1-1; no clear D. This CDR3 spans 13 amino acids. Trimming left V 0 bases short and J 3 bases short, with 5 bases between. The V gene's germline CDR1 is SGHDN and CDR2 FVKESK. The CDR3 is CASSQDLYTEAFF. As DNA, the CDR3 is TGTGCCAGCAGCCAAGATCTATACACTGAAGCTTTCTTT.

In its sample, this clonotype was seen many times. The chain combines TRBV6-2 or TRBV6-3 with TRBJ2-2, with D perhaps matching TRBD2 (6 bases). This CDR3 spans 14 amino acids. Germline V gene lookup returns CDR1 MNHEY and CDR2 SVGEGT. V was clipped by 2 bases and J by 5 bases, with 9 bases between them. The CDR3 DNA follows: TGTGCCAGCAGTTACGCTGGGGGGACCGGGGAGCTGTTTTTT. Protein product: CASSYAGGTGELFF.

The V gene is TRBV20-1, the J gene TRBJ2-1, with a tentative D call TRBD1 (5 bases). Germline CDR1 reads DFQATT; CDR2 reads SNEGSKA (reference sequence). The CDR3 sequence is 16 residues long. The V end lost 5 bases, the J end lost 0 bases, and 17 bases lay between the germline ends. In DNA form, the CDR3 reads TGCAGTGCTTGGGGTGGGGCGCAAAGCTCCTACAATGAGCAGTTCTTC. Its translation is CSAWGGAQSSYNEQFF.

The CDR3 DNA reads as TGTGCCAGCAGTTTCGGGACAGGGCTTTCACCCCTCCACTTT. Its protein product is CASSFGTGLSPLHF. J is TRBJ1-6 and V is TRBV28; 9 positions agree with TRBD1. The CDR3 has 14 residues. Per germline, CDR1 MDHEN and CDR2 SYDVKM. Trimming cost V 3 bases and J 9 bases; bases outside gene matches: 3.

V gene TRBV13 combines with J gene TRBJ1-6, with a possible D match to TRBD1 (5 bases). This CDR3 is built from 14 residues. CDR1 is PRHDT, CDR2 FYEKMQ, per germline (reference sequence). V was shortened by 6 bases and J by 8 bases, with 14 bases between the two germline ends. This CDR3 is CASSHGTFDSPLHF. The CDR3 nucleotides are TGTGCCAGCAGTCACGGGACCTTCGATTCACCCCTCCACTTT.

The sample holds many counts of this clonotype. The chain uses TRBV6-5 and TRBJ2-7; TRBD2 matches 7 bases. The J segment lost 7 bases and the V segment lost 2 bases, leaving 20 bases of the junction unmatched. From germline, CDR1 is MNHEY and CDR2 SVGAGI. This CDR3 has 18 amino acids. CDR3 in amino acids: CASSYRRGYMERDQEQYF. The CDR3 coding sequence is TGTGCCAGCAGTTACCGACGGGGCTATATGGAGCGGGATCAAGAGCAGTACTTC.